This TCR beta chain was identified in a study of early T cells in non-severe SARS-CoV-2 infection (dated by TCRdb to 2020 to 2022). Looking at the study overall: Because TCR sequencing was done on bulk RNA from unsorted whole blood, the alpha and beta chains could not be paired.

The receptor library was made with 5' RACE. The instrument was a NextSeq 500. Unique molecular identifiers were attached to individual cDNA molecules in the TCR library protocol so that sequencing error and PCR bias could be corrected. Sequencing covered both TCR alpha and beta chains, and within each sample the abundances of alpha and beta sequences were tightly co-correlated. As for the authors' bioinformatics: Decombinator V4 was used to annotate the V gene, J gene and CDR3 of the TCR sequences. TCRs were defined as expanded if a significant change between any two time points was detected under a Poisson model with p below 0.0001. TCR abundances were normalised to the total number of TCRs sequenced per sample and were expressed as counts per million. TRAV1-2 paired with TRAJ12, TRAJ20 or TRAJ33 defined MAIT TCRs, while TRAV10 paired with TRAJ18 defined iNKT TCRs. VDJdb, accessed on 1 November 2021, was searched for TCRs annotated for CMV, EBV and SARS-CoV-2, and TCRs annotated for more than one antigen were excluded. Through fastp at Q25 and MiXCR, TCRdb rebuilt clones from the public reads, retaining in-frame beta chains. Entries are consolidated by CDR3 protein sequence, retaining the most common genes and DNA. TCRdb, not the authors, supplied the V and J calls. The sample table lists tens of thousands of distinct CDR3 sequences, 12% of them with a count of one. The top ten hold approximately 2.6% of the sample.

V is pruned by 6 bases and J by 5 bases, leaving 10 bases of the junction without a gene match. Spanning cysteine to phenylalanine, the CDR3 consists of 14 amino acids. Only CDR3 DNA remains: 42 bases, in frame from the first base. Reading the germline V gene gives CDR1 SGHRS and CDR2 YFSETQ. Comments on this clonotype: This clone's antigen is unknown. No per-base quality is available; no much larger clone lies one base away.

The paper's findings and limits, for the study overall: VDJdb matching was skewed toward anti-spike CD8 responses and likely underestimated virus-specific expansions, missing private and CD4 specificities.

Set within a cohort of healthcare workers in London, UK, this nested case-control study involved weekly PCR testing of nasopharyngeal swabs along with blood sampling. Healthcare workers were recruited during the week of the UK lockdown, between 23 and 31 March 2020, and followed weekly for up to roughly 15 weeks. The V gene is TRBV5-1 and the J gene is TRBJ2-5; 7 nucleotides in the junction match TRBD1. This sequence was found in an adult who was a healthcare worker with PCR-confirmed SARS-CoV-2 infection or an uninfected control (not recorded which). Source material: whole blood. The DNA sequence reads TGCGCCAGCACCACCCTCACAGGGGCGGAGACCCAGTACTTC. The resulting protein is CASTTLTGAETQYF.